This T cell receptor beta chain originates from a study of CD8+ T cells in alopecia areata. Reverse transcription of extracted RNA yielded cDNA, which provided the sequencing template. The repertoire was sequenced with immunoSEQ multiplex PCR; TCRdb's copy has only in-frame clones and lacks some. The data show roughly 200,000 clones, over 40% seen once. The treatment is: oral pan-JAK inhibitor, 5-10 mg twice daily. Punch biopsies of lesional scalp, plus peripheral blood, were taken from alopecia areata patients. The sample holds a few counts of this clone. This specimen was CD4+ T cells sorted from blood, taken at approximately week 37, from a patient treated with tofacitinib. This receptor was identified in a human donor with alopecia areata.

The CDR3 reads CASSQDRVKQETQYF. As DNA, the CDR3 is TGCGCCAGCAGCCAAGATCGAGTGAAACAAGAGACCCAGTACTTC. The chain recombines TRBV4-1 with TRBJ2-5; D gene unclear. V was clipped by 0 bases and J by 2 bases, with 10 bases between them. Germline V lookup: CDR1 MGHRA, CDR2 YSYEKL. The CDR3 has 15 amino acids.